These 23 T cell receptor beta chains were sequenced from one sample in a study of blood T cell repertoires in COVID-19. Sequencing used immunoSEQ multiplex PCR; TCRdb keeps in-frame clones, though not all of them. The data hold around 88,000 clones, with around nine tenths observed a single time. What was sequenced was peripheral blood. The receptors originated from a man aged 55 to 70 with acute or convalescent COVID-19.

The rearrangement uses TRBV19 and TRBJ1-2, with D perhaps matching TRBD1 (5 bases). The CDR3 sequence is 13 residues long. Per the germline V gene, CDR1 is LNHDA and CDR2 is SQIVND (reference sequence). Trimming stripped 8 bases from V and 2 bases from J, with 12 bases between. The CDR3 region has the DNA TGTGCCAGTGGGGGGGGAAACAACTATGGCTACACCTTC. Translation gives CASGGGNNYGYTF.

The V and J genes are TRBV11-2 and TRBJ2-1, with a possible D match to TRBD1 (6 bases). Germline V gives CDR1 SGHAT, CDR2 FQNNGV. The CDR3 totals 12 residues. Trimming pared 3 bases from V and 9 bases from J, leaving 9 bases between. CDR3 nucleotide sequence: TGTGCCAGCAGCTTTACAGGGTTTGAGCAGTTCTTC. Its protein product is CASSFTGFEQFF.

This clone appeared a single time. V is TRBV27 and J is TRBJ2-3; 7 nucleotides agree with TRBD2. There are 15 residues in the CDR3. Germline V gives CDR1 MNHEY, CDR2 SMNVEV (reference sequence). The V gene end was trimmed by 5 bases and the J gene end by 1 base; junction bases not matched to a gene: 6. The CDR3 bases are TGTGCCAGCAGTCTTCTAGCGGCCCGCACAGATACGCAGTATTTT. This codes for CASSLLAARTDTQYF.

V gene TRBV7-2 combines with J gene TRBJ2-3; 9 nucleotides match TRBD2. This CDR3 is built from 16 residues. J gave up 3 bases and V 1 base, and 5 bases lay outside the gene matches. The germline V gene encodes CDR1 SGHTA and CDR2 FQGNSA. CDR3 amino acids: CASSLEMAGGTDTQYF. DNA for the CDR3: TGTGCCAGCAGCTTAGAGATGGCGGGAGGGACAGATACGCAGTATTTT.

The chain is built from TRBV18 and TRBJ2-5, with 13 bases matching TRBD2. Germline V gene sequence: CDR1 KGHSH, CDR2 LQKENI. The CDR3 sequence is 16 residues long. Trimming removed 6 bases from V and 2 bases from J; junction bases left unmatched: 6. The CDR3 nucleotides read TGTGCCAGCTCGCCTGAACTAGCGGGAGGGCAAGAGACCCAGTACTTC. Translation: CASSPELAGGQETQYF.

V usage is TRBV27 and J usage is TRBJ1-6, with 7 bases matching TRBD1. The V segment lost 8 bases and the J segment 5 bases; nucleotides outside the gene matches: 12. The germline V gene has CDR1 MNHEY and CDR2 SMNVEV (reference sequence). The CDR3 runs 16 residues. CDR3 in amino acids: CASSSPSRGNNSPLHF. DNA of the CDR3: TGTGCCAGCTCCAGCCCGTCCAGGGGGAATAATTCACCCCTCCACTTT.

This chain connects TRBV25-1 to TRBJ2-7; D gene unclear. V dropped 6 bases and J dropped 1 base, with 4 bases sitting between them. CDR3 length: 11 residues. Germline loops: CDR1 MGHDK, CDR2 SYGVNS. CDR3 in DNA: TGTGCCAGCAGGACTTCCTACGAGCAGTACTTC. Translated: CASRTSYEQYF.

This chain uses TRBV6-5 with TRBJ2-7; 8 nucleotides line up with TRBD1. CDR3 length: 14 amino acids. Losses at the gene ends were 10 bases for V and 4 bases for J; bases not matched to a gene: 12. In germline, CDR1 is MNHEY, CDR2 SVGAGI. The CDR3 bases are TGTGCCATCCCGGGGGAGGACAGGGCGTACGAGCAGTACTTC. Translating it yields CAIPGEDRAYEQYF.

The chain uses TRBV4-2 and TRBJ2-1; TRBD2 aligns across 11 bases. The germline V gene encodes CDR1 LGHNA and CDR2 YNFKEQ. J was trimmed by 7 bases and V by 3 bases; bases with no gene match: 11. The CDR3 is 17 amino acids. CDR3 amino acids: CASSQAVLAGGRNEQFF. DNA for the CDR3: TGTGCCAGCAGCCAGGCCGTCCTAGCGGGAGGAAGGAATGAGCAGTTCTTC.

CDR3 sequence: CASSQDRWTGVYTGELFF. DNA of the CDR3: TGTGCCAGCAGCCAAGATCGATGGACAGGGGTATATACCGGGGAGCTGTTTTTT. The chain employs TRBV3-1 (or the pseudogene TRBV3-2) and TRBJ2-2, with TRBD1 matching 9 bases. The CDR3 is 18 residues long. With V trimmed by 0 bases and J by 5 bases, 10 bases remained unmatched. Germline V gene sequence: CDR1 LGHDT, CDR2 YNNKEL (reference sequence).

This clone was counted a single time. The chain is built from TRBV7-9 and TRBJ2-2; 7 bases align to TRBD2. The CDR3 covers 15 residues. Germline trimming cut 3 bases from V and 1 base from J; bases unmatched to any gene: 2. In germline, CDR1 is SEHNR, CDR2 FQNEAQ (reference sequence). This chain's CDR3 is CASSFSGRNTGELFF. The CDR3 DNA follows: TGTGCCAGCAGCTTTAGCGGGCGGAACACCGGGGAGCTGTTTTTT.

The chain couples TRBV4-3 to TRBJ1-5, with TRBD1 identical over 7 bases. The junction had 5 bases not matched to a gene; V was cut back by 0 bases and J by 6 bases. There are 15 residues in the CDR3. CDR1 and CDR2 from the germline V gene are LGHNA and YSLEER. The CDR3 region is CASSQENDRVQPQHF. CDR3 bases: TGCGCCAGCAGCCAAGAAAACGACAGGGTTCAGCCCCAGCATTTT.

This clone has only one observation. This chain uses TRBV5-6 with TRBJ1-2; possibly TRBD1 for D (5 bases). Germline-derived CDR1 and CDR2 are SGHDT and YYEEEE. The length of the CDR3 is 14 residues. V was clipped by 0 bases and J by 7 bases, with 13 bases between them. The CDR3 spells CASSLGRESFGYTF. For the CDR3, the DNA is TGTGCCAGCAGCTTGGGCAGGGAATCGTTTGGCTACACCTTC.

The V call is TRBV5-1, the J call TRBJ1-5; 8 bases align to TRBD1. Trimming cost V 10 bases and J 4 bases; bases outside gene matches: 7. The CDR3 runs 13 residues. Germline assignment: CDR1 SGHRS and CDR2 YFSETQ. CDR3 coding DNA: TGCGCCTGTTGGAGACAGGGGAATCAGCCCCAGCATTTT. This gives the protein CACWRQGNQPQHF. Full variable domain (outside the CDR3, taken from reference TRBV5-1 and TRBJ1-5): KAGVTQTPRYLIKTRGQQVTLSCSPISGHRSVSWYQQTPGQGLQFLFEYFSETQRNKGNFPGRFSGRQFSNSRSEMNVSTLELGDSALYLCACWRQGNQPQHFGDGTRLSIL.

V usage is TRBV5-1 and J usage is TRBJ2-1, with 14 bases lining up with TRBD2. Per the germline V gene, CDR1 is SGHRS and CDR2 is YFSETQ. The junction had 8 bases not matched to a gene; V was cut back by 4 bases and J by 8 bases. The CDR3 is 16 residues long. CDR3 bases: TGCGCCAGCAGCCCGGGGACTAGCGGGAGTATCTATGAGCAGTTCTTC. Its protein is CASSPGTSGSIYEQFF.

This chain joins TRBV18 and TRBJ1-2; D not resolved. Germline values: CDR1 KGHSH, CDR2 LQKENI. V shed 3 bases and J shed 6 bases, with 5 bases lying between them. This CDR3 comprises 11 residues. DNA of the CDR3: TGTGCCAGCTCACCCGGGGATGGCTACACCTTC. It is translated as CASSPGDGYTF.

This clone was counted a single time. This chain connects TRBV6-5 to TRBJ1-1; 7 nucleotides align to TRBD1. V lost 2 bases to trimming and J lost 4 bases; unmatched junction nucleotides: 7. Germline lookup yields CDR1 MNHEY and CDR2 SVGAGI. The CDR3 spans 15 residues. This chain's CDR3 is CASSYRTGEVTEAFF. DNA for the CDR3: TGTGCCAGCAGTTACCGGACAGGAGAGGTCACTGAAGCTTTCTTT.

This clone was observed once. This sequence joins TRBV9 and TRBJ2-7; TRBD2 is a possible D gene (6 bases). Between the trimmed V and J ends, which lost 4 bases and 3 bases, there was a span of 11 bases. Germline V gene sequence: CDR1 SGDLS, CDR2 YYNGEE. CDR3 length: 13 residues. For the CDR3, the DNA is TGTGCCAGCAGCCCCGGAGGGATCTACGAGCAGTACTTC. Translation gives CASSPGGIYEQYF.

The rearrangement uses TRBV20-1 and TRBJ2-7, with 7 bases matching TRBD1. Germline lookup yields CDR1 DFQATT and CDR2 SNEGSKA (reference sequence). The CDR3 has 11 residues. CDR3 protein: CRDREPREQYF. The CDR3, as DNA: TGCAGAGACAGGGAGCCGAGGGAGCAGTACTTC.

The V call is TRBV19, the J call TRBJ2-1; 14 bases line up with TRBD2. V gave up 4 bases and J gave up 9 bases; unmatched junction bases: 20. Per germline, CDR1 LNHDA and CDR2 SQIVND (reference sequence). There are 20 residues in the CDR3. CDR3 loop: CASSTSWGGRTSGRRGEQFF. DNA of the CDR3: TGTGCCAGTAGTACCTCCTGGGGGGGGCGGACTAGCGGGAGGAGGGGTGAGCAGTTCTTC.

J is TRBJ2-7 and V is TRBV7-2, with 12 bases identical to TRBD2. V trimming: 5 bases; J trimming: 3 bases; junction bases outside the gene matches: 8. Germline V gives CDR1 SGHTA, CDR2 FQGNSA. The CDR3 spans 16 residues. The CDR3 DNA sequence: TGTGCCAGCAGCAGACTAGCGGGAGACTTGGGCTACGAGCAGTACTTC. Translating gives CASSRLAGDLGYEQYF.

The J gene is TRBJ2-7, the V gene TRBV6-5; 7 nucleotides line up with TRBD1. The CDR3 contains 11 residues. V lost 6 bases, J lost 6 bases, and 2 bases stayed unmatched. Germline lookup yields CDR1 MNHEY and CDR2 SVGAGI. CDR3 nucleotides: TGTGCCAGCAGAAGGGGGCTCGAGCAGTACTTC. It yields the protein CASRRGLEQYF.

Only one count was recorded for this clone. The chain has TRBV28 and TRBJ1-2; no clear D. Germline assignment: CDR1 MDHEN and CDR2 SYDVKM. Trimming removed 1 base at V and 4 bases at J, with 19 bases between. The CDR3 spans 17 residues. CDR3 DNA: TGTGCCAGCAGTTTATATTCTTCGGGTGGCAGCGGCTATGGCTACACCTTC. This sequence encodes CASSLYSSGGSGYGYTF.